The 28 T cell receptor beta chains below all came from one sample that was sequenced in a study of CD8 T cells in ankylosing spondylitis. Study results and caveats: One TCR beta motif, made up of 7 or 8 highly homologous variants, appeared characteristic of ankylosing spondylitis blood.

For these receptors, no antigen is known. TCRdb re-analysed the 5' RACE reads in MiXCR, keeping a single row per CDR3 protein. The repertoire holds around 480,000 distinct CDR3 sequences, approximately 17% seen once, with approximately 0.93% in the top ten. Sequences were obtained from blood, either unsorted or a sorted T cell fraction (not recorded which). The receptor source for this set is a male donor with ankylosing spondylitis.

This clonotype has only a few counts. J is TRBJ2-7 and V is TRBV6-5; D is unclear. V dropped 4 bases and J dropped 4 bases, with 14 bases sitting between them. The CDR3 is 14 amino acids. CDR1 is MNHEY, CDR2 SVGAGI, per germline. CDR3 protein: CASSSPSPPYEQYF. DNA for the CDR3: TGTGCCAGCAGTTCCCCTAGTCCCCCTTACGAGCAGTACTTC.

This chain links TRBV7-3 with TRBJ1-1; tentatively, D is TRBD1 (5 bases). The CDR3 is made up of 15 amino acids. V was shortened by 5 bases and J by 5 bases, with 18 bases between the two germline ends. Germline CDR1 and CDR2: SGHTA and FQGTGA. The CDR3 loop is CASSPRGGEGTEAFF. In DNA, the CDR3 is TGTGCCAGCAGCCCCCGAGGAGGGGAGGGGACTGAAGCTTTCTTT.

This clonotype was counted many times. The CDR3 DNA is TGCGCCAGCAGCTTTGACAGTCGTAATTCACCCCTCCACTTT. Encoded protein: CASSFDSRNSPLHF. V gene TRBV5-1 combines with J gene TRBJ1-6, with D possibly TRBD1 on 5 matching bases. The CDR3 has 14 residues. Trimming took 2 bases from V and 6 from J, leaving 9 bases between them. The germline CDR1 and CDR2 sequences are SGHRS and YFSETQ.

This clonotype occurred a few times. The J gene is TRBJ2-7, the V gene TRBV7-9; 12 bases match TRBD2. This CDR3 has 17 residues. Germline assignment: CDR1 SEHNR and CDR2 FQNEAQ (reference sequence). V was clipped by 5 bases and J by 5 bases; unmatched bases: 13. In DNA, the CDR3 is TGTGCCAGCAGCGGCGGGACTAGCGGGCTCCGAGCCCACGAGCAGTACTTC. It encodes CASSGGTSGLRAHEQYF.

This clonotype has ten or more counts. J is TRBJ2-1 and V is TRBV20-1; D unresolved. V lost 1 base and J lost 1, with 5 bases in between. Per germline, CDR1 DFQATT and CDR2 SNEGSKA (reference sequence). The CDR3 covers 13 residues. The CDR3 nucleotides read TGCAGTGCTAGAGTACGATCCTACAATGAGCAGTTCTTC. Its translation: CSARVRSYNEQFF.

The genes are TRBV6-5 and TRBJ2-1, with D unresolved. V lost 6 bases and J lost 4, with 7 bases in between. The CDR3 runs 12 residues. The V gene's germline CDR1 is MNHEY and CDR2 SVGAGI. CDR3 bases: TGTGCCAGCAGGGACGGATACAATGAGCAGTTCTTC. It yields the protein CASRDGYNEQFF.

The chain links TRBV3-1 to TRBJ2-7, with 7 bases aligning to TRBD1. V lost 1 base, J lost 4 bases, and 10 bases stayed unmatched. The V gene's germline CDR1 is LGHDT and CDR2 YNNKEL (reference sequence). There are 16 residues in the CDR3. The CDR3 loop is CASSQGTTGFGYEQYF. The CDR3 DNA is TGTGCCAGCAGCCAAGGAACGACAGGGTTTGGGTACGAGCAGTACTTC.

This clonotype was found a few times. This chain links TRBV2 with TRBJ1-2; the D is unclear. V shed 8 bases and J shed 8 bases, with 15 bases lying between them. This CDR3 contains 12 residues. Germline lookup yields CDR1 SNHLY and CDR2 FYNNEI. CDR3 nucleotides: TGTGCCAGCTGTGCGAGGGTAGAGGGCTACACCTTC. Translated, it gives CASCARVEGYTF. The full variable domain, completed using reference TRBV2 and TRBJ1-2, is EPEVTQTPSHQVTQMGQEVILRCVPISNHLYFYWYRQILGQKVEFLVSFYNNEISEKSEIFDDQFSVERPDGSNFTLKIRSTKLEDSAMYFCASCARVEGYTFGSGTRLTVV.

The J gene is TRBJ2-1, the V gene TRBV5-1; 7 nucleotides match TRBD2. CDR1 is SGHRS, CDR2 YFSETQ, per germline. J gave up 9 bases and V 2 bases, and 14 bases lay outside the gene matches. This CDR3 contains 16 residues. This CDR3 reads CASSFPAHAGTIEQFF. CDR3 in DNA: TGCGCCAGCAGCTTCCCGGCTCACGCGGGGACTATTGAGCAGTTCTTC. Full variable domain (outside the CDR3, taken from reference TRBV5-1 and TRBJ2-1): KAGVTQTPRYLIKTRGQQVTLSCSPISGHRSVSWYQQTPGQGLQFLFEYFSETQRNKGNFPGRFSGRQFSNSRSEMNVSTLELGDSALYLCASSFPAHAGTIEQFFGPGTRLTVL.

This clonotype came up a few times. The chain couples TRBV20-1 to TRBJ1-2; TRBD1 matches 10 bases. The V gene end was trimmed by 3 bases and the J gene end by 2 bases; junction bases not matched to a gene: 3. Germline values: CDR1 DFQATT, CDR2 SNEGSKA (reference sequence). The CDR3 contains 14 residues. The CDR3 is CSASRDRGNYGYTF. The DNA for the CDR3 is TGCAGTGCTAGCAGGGACAGGGGAAACTATGGCTACACCTTC.

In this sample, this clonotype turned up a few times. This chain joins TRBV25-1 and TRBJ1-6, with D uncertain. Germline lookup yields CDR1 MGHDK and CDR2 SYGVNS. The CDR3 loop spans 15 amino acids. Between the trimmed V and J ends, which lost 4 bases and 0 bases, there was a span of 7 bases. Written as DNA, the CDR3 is TGTGCCAGCAGTGCCATAAACTCCTATAATTCACCCCTCCACTTT. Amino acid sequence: CASSAINSYNSPLHF.

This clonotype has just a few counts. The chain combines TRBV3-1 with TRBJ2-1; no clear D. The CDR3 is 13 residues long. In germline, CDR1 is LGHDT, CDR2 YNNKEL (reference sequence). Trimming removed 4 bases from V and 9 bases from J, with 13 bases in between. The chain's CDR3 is CASSPDTVGEQFF. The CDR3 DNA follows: TGTGCCAGCAGCCCCGACACCGTCGGTGAGCAGTTCTTC.

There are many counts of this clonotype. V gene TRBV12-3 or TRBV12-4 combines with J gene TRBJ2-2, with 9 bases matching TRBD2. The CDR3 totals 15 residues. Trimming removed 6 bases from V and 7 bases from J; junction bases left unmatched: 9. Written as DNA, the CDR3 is TGTGCCAGCAGCACTAGCGGGCCTTTGGGCGGGGAGCTGTTTTTT. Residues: CASSTSGPLGGELFF.

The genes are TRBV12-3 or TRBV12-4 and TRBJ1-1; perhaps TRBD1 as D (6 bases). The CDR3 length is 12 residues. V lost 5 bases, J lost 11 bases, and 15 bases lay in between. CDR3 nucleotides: TGTGCCAGCAGTCGATCCACAGGGCCCGCTTTCTTT. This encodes CASSRSTGPAFF.

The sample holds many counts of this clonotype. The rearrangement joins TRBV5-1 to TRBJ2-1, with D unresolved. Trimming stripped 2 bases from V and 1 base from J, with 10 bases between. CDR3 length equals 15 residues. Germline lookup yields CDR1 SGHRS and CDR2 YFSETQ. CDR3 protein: CASSFFQKSYNEQFF. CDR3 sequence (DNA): TGCGCCAGCAGCTTTTTCCAGAAATCCTACAATGAGCAGTTCTTC.

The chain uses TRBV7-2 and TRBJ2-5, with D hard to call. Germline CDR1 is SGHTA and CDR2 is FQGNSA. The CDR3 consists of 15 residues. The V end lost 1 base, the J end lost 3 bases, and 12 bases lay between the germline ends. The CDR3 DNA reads TGTGCCAGCAGCTTAGGGGGTCGGGTTGAAGAGACCCAGTACTTC. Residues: CASSLGGRVEETQYF.

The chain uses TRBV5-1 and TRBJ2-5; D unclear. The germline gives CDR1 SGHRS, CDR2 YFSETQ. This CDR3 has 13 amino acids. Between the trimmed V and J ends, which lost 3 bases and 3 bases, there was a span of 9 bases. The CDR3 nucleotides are TGCGCCAGCAGCTCCCCCTACGAAGAGACCCAGTACTTC. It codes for CASSSPYEETQYF. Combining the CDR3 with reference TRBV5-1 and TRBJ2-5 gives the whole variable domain KAGVTQTPRYLIKTRGQQVTLSCSPISGHRSVSWYQQTPGQGLQFLFEYFSETQRNKGNFPGRFSGRQFSNSRSEMNVSTLELGDSALYLCASSSPYEETQYFGPGTRLLVL.

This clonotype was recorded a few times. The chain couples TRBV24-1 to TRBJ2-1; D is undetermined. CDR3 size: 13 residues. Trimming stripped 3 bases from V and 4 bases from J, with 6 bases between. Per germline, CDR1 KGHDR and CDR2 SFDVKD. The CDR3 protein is CATSDDGYNEQFF. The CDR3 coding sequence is TGTGCCACCAGTGATGACGGATACAATGAGCAGTTCTTC.

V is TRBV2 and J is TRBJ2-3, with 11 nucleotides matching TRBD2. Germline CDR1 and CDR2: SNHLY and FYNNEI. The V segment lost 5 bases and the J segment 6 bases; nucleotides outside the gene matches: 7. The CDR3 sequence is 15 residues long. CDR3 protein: CASSPLAGAGDTQYF. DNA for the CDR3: TGTGCCAGCAGTCCACTAGCGGGAGCAGGGGATACGCAGTATTTT. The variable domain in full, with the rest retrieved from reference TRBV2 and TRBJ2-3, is EPEVTQTPSHQVTQMGQEVILRCVPISNHLYFYWYRQILGQKVEFLVSFYNNEISEKSEIFDDQFSVERPDGSNFTLKIRSTKLEDSAMYFCASSPLAGAGDTQYFGPGTRLTVL.

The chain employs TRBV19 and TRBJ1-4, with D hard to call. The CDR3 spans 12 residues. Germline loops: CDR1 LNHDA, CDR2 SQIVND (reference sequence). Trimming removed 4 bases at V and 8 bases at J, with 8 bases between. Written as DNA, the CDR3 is TGTGCCAGTAGTACCCTAAGAGAAAAACTGTTTTTT. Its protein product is CASSTLREKLFF.

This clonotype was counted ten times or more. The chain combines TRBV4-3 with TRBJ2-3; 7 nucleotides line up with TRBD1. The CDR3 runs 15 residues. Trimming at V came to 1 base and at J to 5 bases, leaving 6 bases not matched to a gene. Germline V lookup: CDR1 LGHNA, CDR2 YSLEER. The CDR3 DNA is TGCGCCAGCAGCCAAGGGCAGAACAGGGGAGATACGCAGTATTTT. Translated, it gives CASSQGQNRGDTQYF.

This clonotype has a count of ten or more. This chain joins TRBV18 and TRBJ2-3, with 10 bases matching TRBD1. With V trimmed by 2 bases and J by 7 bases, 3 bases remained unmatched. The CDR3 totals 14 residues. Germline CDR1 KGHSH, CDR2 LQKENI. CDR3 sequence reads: CASSPGTGEHTQYF. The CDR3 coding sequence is TGTGCCAGCTCACCAGGGACAGGGGAACATACGCAGTATTTT. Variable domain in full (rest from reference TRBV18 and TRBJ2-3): NAGVMQNPRHLVRRRGQEARLRCSPMKGHSHVYWYRQLPEEGLKFMVYLQKENIIDESGMPKERFSAEFPKEGPSILRIQQVVRGDSAAYFCASSPGTGEHTQYFGPGTRLTVL.

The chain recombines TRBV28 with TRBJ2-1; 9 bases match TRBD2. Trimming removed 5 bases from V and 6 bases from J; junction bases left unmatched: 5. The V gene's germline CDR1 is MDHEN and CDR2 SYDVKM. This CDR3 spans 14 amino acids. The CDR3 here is CASSLGTSSNEQFF. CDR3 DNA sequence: TGTGCCAGCAGTCTCGGGACTAGCAGCAATGAGCAGTTCTTC.

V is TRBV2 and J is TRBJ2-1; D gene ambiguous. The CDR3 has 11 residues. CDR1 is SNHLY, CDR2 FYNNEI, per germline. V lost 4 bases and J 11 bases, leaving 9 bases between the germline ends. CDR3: CASSGGYQQFF. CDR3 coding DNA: TGTGCCAGCAGTGGAGGCTATCAGCAGTTCTTC. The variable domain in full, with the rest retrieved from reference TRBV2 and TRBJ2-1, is EPEVTQTPSHQVTQMGQEVILRCVPISNHLYFYWYRQILGQKVEFLVSFYNNEISEKSEIFDDQFSVERPDGSNFTLKIRSTKLEDSAMYFCASSGGYQQFFGPGTRLTVL.

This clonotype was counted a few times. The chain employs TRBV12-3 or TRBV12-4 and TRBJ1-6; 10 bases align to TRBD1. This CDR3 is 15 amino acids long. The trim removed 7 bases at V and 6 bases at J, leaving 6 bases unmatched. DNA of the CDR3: TGTGCCAGCACTACCCGGACAGGGGGTAATTCACCCCTCCACTTT. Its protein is CASTTRTGGNSPLHF.

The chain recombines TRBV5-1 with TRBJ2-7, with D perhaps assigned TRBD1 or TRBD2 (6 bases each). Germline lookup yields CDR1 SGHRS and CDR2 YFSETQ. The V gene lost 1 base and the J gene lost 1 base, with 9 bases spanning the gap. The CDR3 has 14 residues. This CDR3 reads CASSLTGRSYEQYF. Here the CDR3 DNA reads TGCGCCAGCAGCTTGACAGGGAGGTCCTACGAGCAGTACTTC.

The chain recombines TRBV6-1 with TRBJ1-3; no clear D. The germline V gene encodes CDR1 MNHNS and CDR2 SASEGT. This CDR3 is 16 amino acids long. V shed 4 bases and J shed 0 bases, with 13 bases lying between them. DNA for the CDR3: TGTGCCAGCAGTGCCTCCGGACGGAACTCTGGAAACACCATATATTTT. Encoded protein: CASSASGRNSGNTIYF.

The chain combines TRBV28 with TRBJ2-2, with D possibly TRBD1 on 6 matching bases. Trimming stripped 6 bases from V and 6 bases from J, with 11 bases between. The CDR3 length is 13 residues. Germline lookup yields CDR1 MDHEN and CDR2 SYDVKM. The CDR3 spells CASRGPGAGELFF. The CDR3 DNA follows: TGTGCCAGCAGGGGACCAGGGGCCGGGGAGCTGTTTTTT.